What follows are 22 T cell receptor beta chains derived from one specimen sequenced in a study of blood T cell repertoires in COVID-19. Some clones are missing from TCRdb's copy, which holds only in-frame ones; the method was immunoSEQ multiplex PCR. The table shows 360,000 or so clones, with roughly 87% occurring only once. The material sequenced was PBMCs or T cells enriched from blood (not recorded which). These TCRs come from a woman in her twenties or thirties who had recovered from COVID-19.

This sequence joins TRBV29-1 and TRBJ2-7; TRBD1 agrees at 9 bases. The germline CDR1 and CDR2 sequences are SQVTM and ANQGSEA. This CDR3 is built from 14 residues. The junction had 8 bases not matched to a gene; V was cut back by 6 bases and J by 2 bases. The CDR3 nucleotides are TGCAGCGTCGCGGGACAGGGAGTCACCTACGAGCAGTACTTC. This encodes CSVAGQGVTYEQYF.

The CDR3 here is CASSPNPTGEAFF. DNA of the CDR3: TGTGCCAGCAGCCCAAACCCGACGGGTGAAGCTTTCTTT. The V and J genes are TRBV5-8 and TRBJ1-1; D call uncertain. V was shortened by 4 bases and J by 7 bases, with 14 bases between the two germline ends. The germline CDR1 and CDR2 sequences are SGHTS and YDEGEE. This CDR3 has 13 residues.

The chain is built from TRBV13 and TRBJ1-1, with 8 bases identical to TRBD1. The length of the CDR3 is 16 residues. Per germline, CDR1 PRHDT and CDR2 FYEKMQ (reference sequence). Trimming removed 0 bases from V and 2 bases from J; junction bases left unmatched: 5. DNA for the CDR3: TGTGCCAGCAGCTTAGGCCTCGCAGGGGGCAACACTGAAGCTTTCTTT. Its protein is CASSLGLAGGNTEAFF.

The rearrangement links TRBV5-7 to TRBJ1-4; 8 bases are a match to TRBD1. TRBV5-7 is placed among ORFs of uncertain function. Trimming at V came to 5 bases and at J to 2 bases, leaving 5 bases not matched to a gene. The CDR3 is 15 residues long. The CDR3 DNA reads TGTGCCAGCAGGAGGGACAGGACTACTAATGAAAAACTGTTTTTT. It is translated as CASRRDRTTNEKLFF.

The chain has TRBV28 and TRBJ2-1; 7 nucleotides line up with TRBD2. CDR3 length: 14 residues. J lost 5 bases, V lost 7 bases, and 8 bases had no gene match. From germline, CDR1 is MDHEN and CDR2 SYDVKM. The CDR3 bases are TGTGCCAGCATCCGGCGGGAGCTGAACAATGAGCAGTTCTTC. It translates to CASIRRELNNEQFF. Drawing the rest from reference TRBV28 and TRBJ2-1, the complete variable domain is DVKVTQSSRYLVKRTGEKVFLECVQDMDHENMFWYRQDPGLGLRLIYFSYDVKMKEKGDIPEGYSVSREKKERFSLILESASTNQTSMYLCASIRRELNNEQFFGPGTRLTVL.

The chain carries TRBV13 and TRBJ1-3, with unresolved D. Trimming pared 4 bases from V and 1 base from J, leaving 8 bases between. The CDR3 has 14 residues. Looked up from germline, CDR1 is PRHDT and CDR2 is FYEKMQ (reference sequence). CDR3 sequence reads: CASSSHSSGNTIYF. CDR3 nucleotide sequence: TGTGCCAGCAGCTCTCACAGTTCTGGAAACACCATATATTTT.

The chain is built from TRBV6-5 and TRBJ1-6, with 8 bases fitting TRBD1. The CDR3 extends over 14 amino acids. CDR1 MNHEY and CDR2 SVGAGI come from the germline V gene. The V segment lost 7 bases and the J segment 9 bases; nucleotides outside the gene matches: 8. This chain's CDR3 is CASTPGGLGSPLHF. CDR3 coding DNA: TGTGCCAGCACGCCAGGGGGCCTTGGTTCACCCCTCCACTTT.

This sequence joins TRBV30 and TRBJ2-2, with a tentative D call TRBD2 (6 bases). Germline-derived CDR1 and CDR2 are GTSNPN and SVGIG (reference sequence). V lost 3 bases to trimming and J lost 6 bases, with 14 bases between them. This CDR3 region has 14 residues. This CDR3 is CAWSRGGYAGELFF. CDR3 coding DNA: TGTGCCTGGAGCCGCGGAGGGTACGCCGGGGAGCTGTTTTTT.

This rearrangement joins TRBV10-1 to TRBJ2-3; TRBD1 aligns across 7 bases. Germline assignment: CDR1 WNHNN and CDR2 SYGVQD (reference sequence). The trim removed 7 bases at V and 4 bases at J, leaving 5 bases unmatched. The CDR3 totals 13 residues. For the CDR3, the DNA is TGCGCCAGCAACCGACAGGGAGCAGATACGCAGTATTTT. Translating it yields CASNRQGADTQYF.

The genes are TRBV5-1 and TRBJ2-1; 7 nucleotides line up with TRBD1. Germline V gene lookup returns CDR1 SGHRS and CDR2 YFSETQ. Unmatched junction bases numbered 5, after V lost 2 bases and J lost 0 bases. The CDR3 extends over 16 amino acids. The DNA of the CDR3 is TGCGCCAGCAGCTTAACCGGGACAGTCTCCTACAATGAGCAGTTCTTC. Its protein is CASSLTGTVSYNEQFF.

The CDR3 sequence is CASRGGQGSTDTQYF. The CDR3 nucleotides read TGTGCCAGCAGGGGGGGACAGGGTAGCACAGATACGCAGTATTTT. The chain couples TRBV27 to TRBJ2-3; 9 bases fit TRBD1. This CDR3 is 15 amino acids long. Germline CDR1 and CDR2: MNHEY and SMNVEV (reference sequence). V dropped 6 bases and J dropped 0; count of bases not matched to a gene: 4.

The chain is built from TRBV11-2 and TRBJ1-2, with D hard to call. This CDR3 has 14 residues. From germline, CDR1 is SGHAT and CDR2 FQNNGV. The V end lost 3 bases, the J end lost 1 base, and 9 bases lay between the germline ends. Here the CDR3 reads CASSLSSINYGYTF. In nucleotides, the CDR3 is TGTGCCAGCAGCTTGTCCAGTATTAACTATGGCTACACCTTC.

J is TRBJ2-1 and V is TRBV2; 12 bases map to TRBD2. The CDR3 runs to 19 residues. The germline V gene has CDR1 SNHLY and CDR2 FYNNEI. V lost 2 bases to trimming and J lost 0 bases; unmatched junction nucleotides: 8. The CDR3 protein is CASSESASGGASSYNEQFF. CDR3 nucleotide sequence: TGTGCCAGCAGTGAATCGGCTAGCGGGGGGGCCAGCTCCTACAATGAGCAGTTCTTC.

The CDR3 protein is CASSLSFGEQFF. The CDR3 nucleotides read TGTGCCAGCAGTTTATCGTTCGGGGAGCAGTTCTTC. The genes are TRBV27 and TRBJ2-1, with D unresolved. Trimming removed 0 bases from V and 10 bases from J, with 7 bases in between. Germline V gene lookup returns CDR1 MNHEY and CDR2 SMNVEV (reference sequence). This CDR3 is built from 12 residues.

The chain carries TRBV5-5 and TRBJ1-1; tentatively, D is TRBD1 (6 bases). Germline values: CDR1 SGHKS, CDR2 YYEKEE (reference sequence). The ends were cut back, 3 bases at V and 1 base at J, with 13 bases in the middle. This CDR3 contains 15 residues. The DNA of the CDR3 is TGTGCCAGCAGCTCCACCAGGGGCGCGAACACTGAAGCTTTCTTT. This codes for CASSSTRGANTEAFF.

The V gene is TRBV30, the J gene TRBJ1-1; tentatively, D is TRBD1 (5 bases). The germline V and J ends were trimmed by 1 base and 2 bases, with 8 bases remaining between them. The CDR3 length is 13 residues. Per germline, CDR1 GTSNPN and CDR2 SVGIG (reference sequence). The CDR3, as DNA: TGTGCCTGGAGTGAGCAGGGTAACACTGAAGCTTTCTTT. This sequence encodes CAWSEQGNTEAFF. Drawing the rest from reference TRBV30 and TRBJ1-1, the complete variable domain is SQTIHQWPATLVQPVGSPLSLECTVEGTSNPNLYWYRQAAGRGLQLLFYSVGIGQISSEVPQNLSASRPQDRQFILSSKKLLLSDSGFYLCAWSEQGNTEAFFGQGTRLTVV.

This clone was counted once. The chain is built from TRBV28 and TRBJ2-2; 14 bases match TRBD2. V gave up 4 bases and J gave up 1 base; unmatched junction bases: 8. This CDR3 comprises 19 residues. Germline CDR1 and CDR2: MDHEN and SYDVKM. CDR3 sequence (DNA): TGTGCCAGCAGTTCACTGACTAGCGGGAGGGAAAAGAACACCGGGGAGCTGTTTTTT. This encodes CASSSLTSGREKNTGELFF.

The chain joins TRBV25-1 to TRBJ2-1, with D maybe TRBD2 (5 bases). The CDR3 is made up of 14 amino acids. V lost 3 bases and J lost 1, with 7 bases in between. Per the germline V gene, CDR1 is MGHDK and CDR2 is SYGVNS. CDR3 nucleotide sequence: TGTGCCAGCAGTGACGGAGGATCCTACAATGAGCAGTTCTTC. It specifies CASSDGGSYNEQFF.

The V and J genes are TRBV19 and TRBJ2-7, with D possibly TRBD2 on 5 matching bases. The CDR3 contains 14 residues. Trimming shortened V by 1 base and J by 7 bases, and 14 bases separated the two germline ends. Germline V gene lookup returns CDR1 LNHDA and CDR2 SQIVND (reference sequence). The CDR3 bases are TGTGCCAGTAGTATAGGAGGCAGTTCGGGAGAGCAGTACTTC. It yields the protein CASSIGGSSGEQYF.

The chain joins TRBV5-8 to TRBJ1-6, with 9 bases lining up with TRBD1. The CDR3 has 13 amino acids. V lost 4 bases, J lost 7 bases, and 0 bases stayed unmatched. Germline V gives CDR1 SGHTS, CDR2 YDEGEE. The CDR3 DNA is TGTGCCAGCAGCGGGACAGGGAATTCACCCCTCCACTTT. Protein: CASSGTGNSPLHF.

The gene calls are TRBV28 and TRBJ1-2; maybe TRBD1 (6 bases). Germline CDR1 and CDR2: MDHEN and SYDVKM. This CDR3 contains 13 residues. The ends were cut back, 11 bases at V and 7 bases at J, with 20 bases in the middle. In DNA form, the CDR3 reads TGTGCCGGGCAGGGGTTAAAGTCGGGTGGCTACACCTTC. It translates to CAGQGLKSGGYTF.

The chain links TRBV6-1 to TRBJ2-3, with a tentative D call TRBD2 (6 bases). The CDR3 extends over 15 amino acids. V was clipped by 2 bases and J by 3 bases, with 12 bases between them. Germline-derived CDR1 and CDR2 are MNHNS and SASEGT. This CDR3 is CASSEWEGRTDTQYF. The CDR3 coding sequence is TGTGCCAGCAGTGAATGGGAAGGGAGGACAGATACGCAGTATTTT.